Sequencing of this T cell receptor (beta chain) was carried out in a study of T cell changes during pregnancy in multiple sclerosis. With V trimmed by 3 bases and J by 3 bases, 5 bases remained unmatched. Germline V gene data show CDR1 as LNHNV and CDR2 as YYDKDF (reference sequence). CDR3 length: 14 residues. The repertoire was sequenced with immunoSEQ multiplex PCR; TCRdb's copy has only in-frame clones and lacks some. The sample shows about 34,000 clones, about 90% of them seen only once. Specimen: CD8+ T cells from peripheral blood mononuclear cells, collected in the third trimester of pregnancy. The sequence was collected from a female donor with multiple sclerosis, enrolled in a pregnancy study. The chain employs TRBV15 and TRBJ2-7; 7 positions match TRBD2. The CDR3 nucleotides read TGTGCCACCAGCAGCGGGAGGAGAATCTACGAGCAGTACTTC. As protein: CATSSGRRIYEQYF.